This T cell receptor beta chain comes out of a study of blood T cell repertoires in COVID-19. Across the whole study: The origin of the acute and convalescent COVID-19 samples was the United States, Italy and Spain. T cells, B-cell-depleted T cells, or PBMCs provided the cDNA or gDNA that served as material.

Germline V gene sequence: CDR1 LNHDA, CDR2 SQIVND (reference sequence). Trimming took 1 base from V and 7 from J; bases not matched to a gene: 10. This CDR3 has 15 amino acids. In the original analysis: Reference gene primer amplification yielded estimated nucleated cell counts. This table comes from immunoSEQ multiplex PCR, and its TCRdb copy is limited to in-frame clones, with some not included. V and J calls and clone size are given by that table; D and trimming were obtained from the DNA. The sample carries under 150,000 clones, 88% recorded once. The V and J genes are TRBV19 and TRBJ2-7, with TRBD1 identical over 7 bases. This receptor was obtained from a human donor in a cohort sampled during active COVID-19. The source material was peripheral blood. The CDR3 DNA is TGTGCCAGTAGTATAGTCCTGAGGGGGCAACGAGAGCAGTACTTC. Encoded protein: CASSIVLRGQREQYF.